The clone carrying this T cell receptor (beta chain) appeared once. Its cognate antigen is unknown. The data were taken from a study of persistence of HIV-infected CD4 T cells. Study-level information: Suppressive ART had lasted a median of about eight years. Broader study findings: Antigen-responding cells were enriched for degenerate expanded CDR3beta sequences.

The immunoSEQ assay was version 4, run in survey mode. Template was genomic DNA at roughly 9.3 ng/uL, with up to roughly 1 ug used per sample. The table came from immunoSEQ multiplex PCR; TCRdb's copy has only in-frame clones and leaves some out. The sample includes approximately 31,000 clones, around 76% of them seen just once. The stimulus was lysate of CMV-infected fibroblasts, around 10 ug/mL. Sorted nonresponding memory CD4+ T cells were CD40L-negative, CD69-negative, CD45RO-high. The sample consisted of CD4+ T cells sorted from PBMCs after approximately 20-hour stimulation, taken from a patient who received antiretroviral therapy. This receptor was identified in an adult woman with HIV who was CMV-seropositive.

The CDR3 loop is CASSPRSRMGYGYTF. CDR3 DNA: TGTGCCAGCAGCCCCCGCTCCCGGATGGGCTATGGCTACACCTTC. This chain uses TRBV11-1 with TRBJ1-2; D is unclear. From germline, CDR1 is SGHAT and CDR2 FQDESV (reference sequence). Trimming removed 5 bases from V and 4 bases from J, with 17 bases in between. The CDR3 loop spans 15 amino acids. The full variable domain, its missing parts supplied by reference TRBV11-1 and TRBJ1-2, is EAEVAQSPRYKITEKSQAVAFWCDPISGHATLYWYRQILGQGPELLVQFQDESVVDDSQLPKDRFSAERLKGVDSTLKIQPAELGDSAMYLCASSPRSRMGYGYTFGSGTRLTVV.